This T cell receptor beta chain was profiled in a study of blood T cell repertoires in COVID-19. Study context: Sites in the United States, Italy and Spain provided acute and convalescent COVID-19 samples.

Per the study methods: Amplification of reference gene primers provided the estimated nucleated cell counts. TCRdb keeps only in-frame clones here, not all; method: immunoSEQ multiplex PCR. The D gene and trimming were derived from the DNA, and the V and J assignments and clone size from that table. This sample yields roughly 300,000 clones, of which around 85% are seen a single time; about 2.5% belongs to the top ten. Across about two dozen US areas, participants ranged in age from roughly 18 to 89 years. Which cohort a participant joined came from the clinical history participants gave. CDR1 is MNHEY, CDR2 SMNVEV, per germline (reference sequence). The CDR3 extends over 15 amino acids. The V end lost 2 bases, the J end lost 0 bases, and 8 bases lay between the germline ends.

This chain connects TRBV27 to TRBJ1-5, with D maybe TRBD1 (6 bases). The TCR was taken from a woman in her fifties or sixties who had recovered from COVID-19. The sample taken for sequencing was PBMCs or T cells enriched from blood (not recorded which). The CDR3 DNA reads TGTGCCAGCAGTTTAACCAGGGGTAGCAATCAGCCCCAGCATTTT. This gives the protein CASSLTRGSNQPQHF.